A selection of T cell receptor beta chains follows, all from one sample in a study of shared clonotypes between healthy human individuals. Libraries were prepared by immunoSEQ multiplex PCR; TCRdb keeps only in-frame clonotypes and omits some of them. Of 2 million to 2.5 million clones in the sample, about 94% were seen once. The sequencing sample was made of naive CD4+ T cells sorted from blood. These receptors were obtained from a man aged 18 to 30 in good health. Each CDR3 is given with its conserved first and last residue. D genes are given only for firm matches. The size field is filled for only some rows; it gives once, few, many or a size class.

clone size	D gene	V gene	J gene	CDR3 DNA	CDR3 protein
-	-	TRBV2	TRBJ1-5	TGTGCCAGCAGGCAACAGGGCAATCAGCCCCAGCATTTT	CASRQQGNQPQHF
-	TRBD1	TRBV6-5	TRBJ1-5	TGTGCCAGCCGCCCGACAGGGTTTAGCAATCAGCCCCAGCATTTT	CASRPTGFSNQPQHF
once	-	TRBV5-1	TRBJ1-1	TGCGCCAGCAGCCCTGGAGGCCCGACAGTGAACACTGAAGCTTTCTTT	CASSPGGPTVNTEAFF
-	-	TRBV28	TRBJ1-1	TGTGCCAGCAGTTTAGCCAGGGCGGGGAACACTGAAGCTTTCTTT	CASSLARAGNTEAFF
-	-	TRBV10-3	TRBJ2-2	TGTGCCATCAGTGAAGTCAGTAACACCGGGGAGCTGTTTTTT	CAISEVSNTGELFF
-	TRBD2	TRBV4-1	TRBJ2-2	TGCGCCAGCAGCCTTTGGACTAGCGGGGGGGCCACCGGGGAGCTGTTTTTT	CASSLWTSGGATGELFF
-	-	TRBV28	TRBJ1-4	TGTGCCAGCAGTCTAAGGACAGTTGCGGATGAAAAACTGTTTTTT	CASSLRTVADEKLFF
-	-	TRBV7-9	TRBJ1-2	TGTGCCAGCAGCCCTCGAGACTATGGCTACACCTTC	CASSPRDYGYTF
-	-	TRBV19	TRBJ2-1	TGTGCCAGTAGTATTTCTCAGACAGGCTACAATGAGCAGTTCTTC	CASSISQTGYNEQFF
-	-	TRBV7-9	TRBJ2-7	TGTGCCAGCAGCCCCCAGGGTGGGGACGAGCAGTACTTC	CASSPQGGDEQYF
-	-	TRBV20-1	TRBJ2-5	TGCAGTGCTAGAACCGGGGAGACCCAGTACTTC	CSARTGETQYF
-	-	TRBV6-5	TRBJ1-6	TGTGCCAGCACCAACGAGATGTCTAATTCACCCCTCCACTTT	CASTNEMSNSPLHF
-	-	TRBV19	TRBJ2-2	TGTGCCAGTAAAGGGCAGGGGAACACCGGGGAGCTGTTTTTT	CASKGQGNTGELFF
-	TRBD1	TRBV5-6	TRBJ1-4	TGTGCCAGCAGCCCCGGGACAGGGAGAACTAATGAAAAACTGTTTTTT	CASSPGTGRTNEKLFF
-	-	TRBV5-1	TRBJ2-5	TGCGCCAGCAGCCTTACTACTATGCGTCAAGAGACCCAGTACTTC	CASSLTTMRQETQYF